This T cell receptor beta chain was retrieved from a study of T-cell memory formation after mild COVID-19. Looking at the study overall: In these data, TCR clusters were largely donor specific. Study-wide points: For contracting clones, CD4+ ones sat mainly in CM and EM, CD8+ in EMRA. Pre-infection memory held some responding clones, suggesting pre-existing cross-reactive T cells responded.

Using its own MiXCR run on the 5' RACE reads, TCRdb lists one record per CDR3 protein. The sample has around 190,000 distinct CDR3 sequences, roughly 20% seen once. The CDR3 is 15 amino acids. Per germline, CDR1 SGHTA and CDR2 FQGNSA. V dropped 1 base and J dropped 0 bases, with 8 bases sitting between them. Worth noting for this clonotype: Antigen specificity is unknown.

The chain is built from TRBV7-2 and TRBJ2-3; D gene unclear. This TCR came from a man aged 18 to 30 who had mild COVID-19 (a few samples of this study predate the infection). Cell type and time point are not known. Sequenced material: PBMCs or a T cell subset sorted from them (not recorded which). CDR3 nucleotide sequence: TGTGCCAGCAGCTTAGAGGGCCCGAGCACAGATACGCAGTATTTT. Translation: CASSLEGPSTDTQYF.